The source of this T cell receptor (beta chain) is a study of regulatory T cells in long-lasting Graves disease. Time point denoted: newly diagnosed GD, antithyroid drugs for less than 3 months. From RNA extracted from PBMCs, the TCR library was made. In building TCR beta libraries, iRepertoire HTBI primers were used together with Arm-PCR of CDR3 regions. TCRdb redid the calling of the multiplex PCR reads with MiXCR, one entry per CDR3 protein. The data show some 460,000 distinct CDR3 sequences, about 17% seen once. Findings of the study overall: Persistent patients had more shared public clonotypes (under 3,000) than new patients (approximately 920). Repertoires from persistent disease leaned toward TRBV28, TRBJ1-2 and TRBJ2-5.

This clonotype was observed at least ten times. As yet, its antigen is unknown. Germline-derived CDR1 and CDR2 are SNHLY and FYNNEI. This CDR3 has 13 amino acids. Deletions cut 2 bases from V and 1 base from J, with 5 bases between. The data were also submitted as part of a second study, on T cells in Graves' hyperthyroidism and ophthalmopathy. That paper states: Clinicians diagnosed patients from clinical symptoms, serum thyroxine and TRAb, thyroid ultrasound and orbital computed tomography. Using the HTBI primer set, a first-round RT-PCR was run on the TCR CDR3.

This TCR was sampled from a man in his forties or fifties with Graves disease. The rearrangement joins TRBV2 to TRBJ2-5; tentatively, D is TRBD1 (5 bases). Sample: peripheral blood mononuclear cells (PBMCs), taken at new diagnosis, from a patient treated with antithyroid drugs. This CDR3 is CASSETGQETQYF. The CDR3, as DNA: TGTGCCAGCAGTGAAACAGGCCAAGAGACCCAGTACTTC.